Included here is one T cell receptor (beta chain) sequence, with context. Antigen specificity is unknown. The sample originates from a study of blood T cells in healthy people across ages. Whole-study results and caveats: PBMCs went unsorted, and a conclusive naive versus antigen-experienced comparison was therefore prevented. Higher naive T cell percentage went strongly together with higher TCR beta diversity.

It was with a sample-barcoded 5' primer and a J-beta primer mix that a second PCR of roughly 7 to 12 cycles was run. One entry per CDR3 protein, called by TCRdb with MiXCR from the 5' RACE reads. The sample records 600,000 to 1,000,000 distinct CDR3 sequences, around 25% being singletons. This sample also belongs to another study, concerning T cells of mothers and their children. That paper states: Inherited differences only slightly affect thymic shaping of TCR recombination output.

The origin of this receptor is a boy younger than 18 in good health. Sequencing input: blood.

The CDR3 DNA follows: TGTGCCAGCAGGGCTGGCACAGGCACACATGTCCCCGAGCAGTACTTC. It encodes CASRAGTGTHVPEQYF. This chain connects TRBV2 to TRBJ2-7, with a weak D call TRBD1 (5 bases). Germline CDR1 reads SNHLY; CDR2 reads FYNNEI. The V gene lost 6 bases and the J gene lost 6 bases, with 24 bases spanning the gap. This CDR3 is built from 16 residues.